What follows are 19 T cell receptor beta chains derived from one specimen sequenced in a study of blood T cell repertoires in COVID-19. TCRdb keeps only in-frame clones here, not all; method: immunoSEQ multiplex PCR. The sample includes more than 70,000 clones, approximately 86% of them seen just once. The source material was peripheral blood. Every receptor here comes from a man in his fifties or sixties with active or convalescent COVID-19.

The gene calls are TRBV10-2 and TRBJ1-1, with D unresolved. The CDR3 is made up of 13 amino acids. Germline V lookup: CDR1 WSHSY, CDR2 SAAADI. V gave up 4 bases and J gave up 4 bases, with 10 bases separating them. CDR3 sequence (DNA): TGCGCCAGCAGTGTCTCGCAGGCCACTGAAGCTTTCTTT. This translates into CASSVSQATEAFF.

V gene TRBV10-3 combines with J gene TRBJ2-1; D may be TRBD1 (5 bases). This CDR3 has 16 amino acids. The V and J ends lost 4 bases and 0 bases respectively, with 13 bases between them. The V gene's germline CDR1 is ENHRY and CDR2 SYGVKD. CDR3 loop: CAISGLGQGSYNEQFF. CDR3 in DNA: TGTGCCATCAGTGGGTTAGGGCAGGGCTCCTACAATGAGCAGTTCTTC.

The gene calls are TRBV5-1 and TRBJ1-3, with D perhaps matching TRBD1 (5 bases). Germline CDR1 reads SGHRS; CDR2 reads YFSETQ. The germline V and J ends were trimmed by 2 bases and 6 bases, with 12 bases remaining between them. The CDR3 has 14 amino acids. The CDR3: CASSFGGSENTIYF. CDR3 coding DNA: TGCGCCAGCAGCTTTGGGGGGAGCGAAAACACCATATATTTT.

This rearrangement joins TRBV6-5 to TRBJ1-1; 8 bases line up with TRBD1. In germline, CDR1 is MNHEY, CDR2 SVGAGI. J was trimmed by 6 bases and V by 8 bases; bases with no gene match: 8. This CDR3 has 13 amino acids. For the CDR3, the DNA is TGTGCCAGCTCACGCAGGGGGCTGGCTGAAGCTTTCTTT. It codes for CASSRRGLAEAFF.

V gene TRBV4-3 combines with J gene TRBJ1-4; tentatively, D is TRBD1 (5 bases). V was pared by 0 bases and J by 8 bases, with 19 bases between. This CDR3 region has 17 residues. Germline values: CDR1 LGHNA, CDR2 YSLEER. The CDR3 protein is CASSQDDLQGRGEKLFF. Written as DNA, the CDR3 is TGCGCCAGCAGCCAAGATGACCTCCAGGGCAGAGGCGAAAAACTGTTTTTT.

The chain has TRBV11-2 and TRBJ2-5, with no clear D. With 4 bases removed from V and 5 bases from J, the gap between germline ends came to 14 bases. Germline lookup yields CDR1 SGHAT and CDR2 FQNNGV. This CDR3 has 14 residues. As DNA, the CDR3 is TGTGCCAGCAGCTCACCAAGACACCTCGAGACCCAGTACTTC. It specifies CASSSPRHLETQYF.

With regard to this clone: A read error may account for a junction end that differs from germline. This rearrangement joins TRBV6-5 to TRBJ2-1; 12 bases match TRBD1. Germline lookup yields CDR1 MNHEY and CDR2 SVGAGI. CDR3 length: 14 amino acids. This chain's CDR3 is CASSSGTGGNKQFF. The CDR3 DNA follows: TGTGCCAGCAGTTCCGGGACAGGGGGCAATAAGCAGTTCTTC.

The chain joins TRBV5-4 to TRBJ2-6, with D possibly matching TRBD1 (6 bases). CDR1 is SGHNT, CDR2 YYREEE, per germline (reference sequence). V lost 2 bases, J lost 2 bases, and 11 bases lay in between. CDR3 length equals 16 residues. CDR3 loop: CASSFAGAAGANVLTF. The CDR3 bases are TGTGCCAGCAGCTTTGCAGGGGCGGCTGGGGCCAACGTCCTGACTTTC.

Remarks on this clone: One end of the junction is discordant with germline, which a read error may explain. The CDR3 here is CAISPGTANGEAQYF. As DNA, the CDR3 is TGTGCCATCAGCCCCGGGACAGCGAATGGAGAGGCCCAGTACTTC. V usage is TRBV10-3 and J usage is TRBJ2-5, with 7 nucleotides matching TRBD1. Germline CDR1 ENHRY, CDR2 SYGVKD. This CDR3 region has 15 residues.

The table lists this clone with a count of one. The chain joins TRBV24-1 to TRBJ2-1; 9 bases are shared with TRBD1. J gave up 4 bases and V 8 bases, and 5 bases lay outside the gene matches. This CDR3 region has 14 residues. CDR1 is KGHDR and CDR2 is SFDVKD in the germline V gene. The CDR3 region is CATTQGAGYNEQFF. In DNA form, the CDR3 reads TGTGCCACCACACAGGGGGCGGGATACAATGAGCAGTTCTTC.

This CDR3 is CASSAGVDTIYF. DNA for the CDR3: TGTGCCAGCAGTGCCGGGGTAGACACCATATATTTT. This chain links TRBV25-1 with TRBJ1-3; D unclear. The V gene lost 4 bases and the J gene lost 8 bases, with 9 bases spanning the gap. Looked up from germline, CDR1 is MGHDK and CDR2 is SYGVNS. There are 12 residues in the CDR3.

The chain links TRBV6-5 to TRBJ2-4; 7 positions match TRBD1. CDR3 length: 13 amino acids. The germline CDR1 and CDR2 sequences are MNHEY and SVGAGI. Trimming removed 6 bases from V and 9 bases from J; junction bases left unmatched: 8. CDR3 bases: TGTGCCAGCAGCCTCGACAGGGAGACCATTCAGTACTTC. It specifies CASSLDRETIQYF.

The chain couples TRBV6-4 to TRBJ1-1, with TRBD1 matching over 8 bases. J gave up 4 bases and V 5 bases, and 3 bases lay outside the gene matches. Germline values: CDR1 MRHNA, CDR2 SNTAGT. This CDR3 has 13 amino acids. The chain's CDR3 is CASSTGQGTEAFF. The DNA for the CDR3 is TGTGCCAGCAGTACAGGACAGGGCACTGAAGCTTTCTTT.

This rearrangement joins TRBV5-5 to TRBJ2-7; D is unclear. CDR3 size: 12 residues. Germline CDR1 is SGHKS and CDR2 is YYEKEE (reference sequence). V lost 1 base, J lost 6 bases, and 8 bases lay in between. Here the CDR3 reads CASSLRSGEQYV. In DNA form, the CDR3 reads TGTGCCAGCAGCTTGCGGTCAGGCGAGCAGTACGTC.

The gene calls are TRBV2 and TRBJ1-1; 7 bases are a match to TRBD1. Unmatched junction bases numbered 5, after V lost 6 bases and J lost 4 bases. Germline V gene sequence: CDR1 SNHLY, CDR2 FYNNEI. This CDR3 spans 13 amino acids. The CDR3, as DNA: TGTGCCAGCAGACAACAGGGGAGCACTGAAGCTTTCTTT. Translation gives CASRQQGSTEAFF. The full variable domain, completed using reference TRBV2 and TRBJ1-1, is EPEVTQTPSHQVTQMGQEVILRCVPISNHLYFYWYRQILGQKVEFLVSFYNNEISEKSEIFDDQFSVERPDGSNFTLKIRSTKLEDSAMYFCASRQQGSTEAFFGQGTRLTVV.

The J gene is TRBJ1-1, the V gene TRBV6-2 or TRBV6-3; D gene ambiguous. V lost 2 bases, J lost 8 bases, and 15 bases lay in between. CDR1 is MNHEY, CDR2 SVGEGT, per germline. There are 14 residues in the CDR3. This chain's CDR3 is CASSYARLGGEAFF. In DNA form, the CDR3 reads TGTGCCAGCAGTTACGCCAGGTTGGGAGGAGAAGCTTTCTTT.

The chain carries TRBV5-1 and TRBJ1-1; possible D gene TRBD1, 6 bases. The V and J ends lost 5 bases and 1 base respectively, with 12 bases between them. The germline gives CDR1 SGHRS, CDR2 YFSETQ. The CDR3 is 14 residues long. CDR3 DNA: TGCGCCAGCAGTCCTACGACAGGGAACACTGAAGCTTTCTTT. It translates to CASSPTTGNTEAFF.

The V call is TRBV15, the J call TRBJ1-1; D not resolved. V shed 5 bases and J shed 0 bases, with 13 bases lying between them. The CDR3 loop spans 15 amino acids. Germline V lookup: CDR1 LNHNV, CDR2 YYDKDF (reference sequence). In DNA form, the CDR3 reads TGTGCCACCAGCCGATCGTTGAGTCTGAACACTGAAGCTTTCTTT. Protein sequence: CATSRSLSLNTEAFF.

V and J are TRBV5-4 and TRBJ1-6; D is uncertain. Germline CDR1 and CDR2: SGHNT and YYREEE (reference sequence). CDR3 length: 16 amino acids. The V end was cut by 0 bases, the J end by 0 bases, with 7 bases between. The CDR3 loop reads CASSLDSSSYNSPLHF. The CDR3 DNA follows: TGTGCCAGCAGCTTGGACAGCAGCTCCTATAATTCACCCCTCCACTTT.